The sequence of this T cell receptor (beta chain) was determined in a study of cytomegalovirus exposure and HLA in healthy donors. Overall study findings and caveats: Analyzed later, association rates of TCRs varied across HLA loci, with DRB1 most and HLA-C fewest. Later on, an analysis tied 15,000 to 20,000 TCR beta sequences to HLA alleles at 0.05 false discovery rate. In a later analysis, common viral pathogens appeared linked to several of the most significant clusters.

Both 60 Vbeta primers and 13 Jbeta primers went into the PCR. Original analysis: Unique TCR beta chains totaled some 80 million in a later count, with around 11 million of them shared. The repertoire was sequenced with immunoSEQ multiplex PCR; TCRdb's copy has only in-frame clones and lacks some. For V, J and clone size, that table is used; D and trimming come from the DNA. Of roughly 200,000 clones listed, approximately 70% are singletons. A note on this clone: Its target is unknown.

The CDR3 sequence is 16 residues long. Trimming at V came to 4 bases and at J to 0 bases, leaving 6 bases not matched to a gene. Germline CDR1 is SGDLS and CDR2 is YYNGEE. Material: PBMCs. The J gene is TRBJ1-3, the V gene TRBV9, with 8 bases fitting TRBD1. This sequence originates from a man in his forties or fifties in good health and CMV-seropositive. CDR3 nucleotides: TGTGCCAGCAGCCCGGGACAGGCGTTCTCTGGAAACACCATATATTTT. As protein: CASSPGQAFSGNTIYF.